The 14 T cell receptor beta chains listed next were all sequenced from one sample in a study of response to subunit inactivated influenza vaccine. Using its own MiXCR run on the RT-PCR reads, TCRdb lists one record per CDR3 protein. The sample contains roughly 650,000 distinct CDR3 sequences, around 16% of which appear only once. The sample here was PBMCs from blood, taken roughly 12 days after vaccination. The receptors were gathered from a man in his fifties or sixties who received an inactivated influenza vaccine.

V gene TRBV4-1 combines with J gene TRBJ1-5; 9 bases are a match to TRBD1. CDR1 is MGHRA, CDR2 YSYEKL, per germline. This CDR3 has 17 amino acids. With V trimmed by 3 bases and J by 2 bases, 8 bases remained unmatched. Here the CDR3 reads CASSQPTGGRGNQPQHF. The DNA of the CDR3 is TGCGCCAGCAGCCAGCCTACAGGGGGCAGGGGCAATCAGCCCCAGCATTTT.

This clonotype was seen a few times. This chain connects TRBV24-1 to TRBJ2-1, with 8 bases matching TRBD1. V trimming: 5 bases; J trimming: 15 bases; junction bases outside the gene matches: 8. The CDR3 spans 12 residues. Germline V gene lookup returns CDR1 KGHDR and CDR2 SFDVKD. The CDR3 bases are TGTGCCACCAGTGCCACCGGACAGGGCCCGTTCTTC. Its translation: CATSATGQGPFF.

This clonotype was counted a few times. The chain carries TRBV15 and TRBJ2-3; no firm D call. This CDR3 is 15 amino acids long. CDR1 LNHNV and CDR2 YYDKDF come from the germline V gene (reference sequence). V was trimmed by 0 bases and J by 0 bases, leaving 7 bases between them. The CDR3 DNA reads TGTGCCACCAGCAGAGACGACGACAGCACAGATACGCAGTATTTT. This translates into CATSRDDDSTDTQYF. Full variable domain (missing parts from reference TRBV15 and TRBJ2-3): DAMVIQNPRYQVTQFGKPVTLSCSQTLNHNVMYWYQQKSSQAPKLLFHYYDKDFNNEADTPDNFQSRRPNTSFCFLDIRSPGLGDTAMYLCATSRDDDSTDTQYFGPGTRLTVL.

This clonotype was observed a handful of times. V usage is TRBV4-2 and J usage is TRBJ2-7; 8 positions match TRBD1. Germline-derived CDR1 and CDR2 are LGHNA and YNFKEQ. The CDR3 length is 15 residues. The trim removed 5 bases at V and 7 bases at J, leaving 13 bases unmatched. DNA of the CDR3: TGTGCCAGCAGCTATGTTCGGCAGGGGGCGGGGGAGCAGTACTTC. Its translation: CASSYVRQGAGEQYF.

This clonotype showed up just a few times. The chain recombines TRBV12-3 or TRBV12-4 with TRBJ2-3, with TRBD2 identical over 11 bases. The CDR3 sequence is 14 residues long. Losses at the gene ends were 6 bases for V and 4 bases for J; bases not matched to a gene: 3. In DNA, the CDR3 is TGTGCCAGCAGCCATAGCGGGAGGGCAGATACGCAGTATTTT. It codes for CASSHSGRADTQYF.

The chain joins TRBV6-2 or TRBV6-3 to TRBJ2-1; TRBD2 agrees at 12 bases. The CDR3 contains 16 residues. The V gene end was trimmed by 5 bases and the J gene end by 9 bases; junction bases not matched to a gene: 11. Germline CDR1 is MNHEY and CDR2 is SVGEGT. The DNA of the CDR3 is TGTGCCAGCAGTCATTCTCTAGCGGGAGGGATCACTGAGCAGTTCTTC. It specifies CASSHSLAGGITEQFF.

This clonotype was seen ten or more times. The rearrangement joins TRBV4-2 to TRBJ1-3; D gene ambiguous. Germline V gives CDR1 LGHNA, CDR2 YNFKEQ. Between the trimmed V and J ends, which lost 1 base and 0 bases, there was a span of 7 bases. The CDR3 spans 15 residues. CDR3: CASSQGASSGNTIYF. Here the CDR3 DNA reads TGTGCCAGCAGCCAAGGGGCGAGCTCTGGAAACACCATATATTTT.

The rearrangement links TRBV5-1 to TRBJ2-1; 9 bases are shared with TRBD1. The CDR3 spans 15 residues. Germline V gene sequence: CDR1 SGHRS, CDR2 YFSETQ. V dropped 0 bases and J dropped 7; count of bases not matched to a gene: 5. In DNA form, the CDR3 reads TGCGCCAGCAGCTTGGGGGACAGGGATAGTAATGAGCAGTTCTTC. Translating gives CASSLGDRDSNEQFF.

The chain's CDR3 is CATSRDLAKETQYF. In nucleotides, the CDR3 is TGTGCCACCAGCAGGGACCTAGCGAAAGAGACCCAGTACTTC. This sequence joins TRBV15 and TRBJ2-5; possible D gene TRBD2, 6 bases. Deletions cut 3 bases from V and 3 bases from J, with 11 bases between. Germline V gene lookup returns CDR1 LNHNV and CDR2 YYDKDF (reference sequence). The CDR3 spans 14 residues.

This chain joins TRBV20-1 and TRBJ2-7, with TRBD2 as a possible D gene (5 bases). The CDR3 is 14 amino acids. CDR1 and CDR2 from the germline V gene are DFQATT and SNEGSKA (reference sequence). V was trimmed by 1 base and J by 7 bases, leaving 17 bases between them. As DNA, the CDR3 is TGCAGTGCTAGAGCTCAGGACTCCGGAAGGGAGCAGTACTTC. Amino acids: CSARAQDSGREQYF.

The CDR3 DNA sequence: TGTGCCAGCTCACCACCGATGGGCTCCTACAATGAGCAGTTCTTC. The encoded protein is CASSPPMGSYNEQFF. V gene TRBV18 combines with J gene TRBJ2-1, with D unresolved. This CDR3 is built from 15 residues. Looked up from germline, CDR1 is KGHSH and CDR2 is LQKENI. Between the trimmed V and J ends, which lost 0 bases and 0 bases, there was a span of 6 bases.

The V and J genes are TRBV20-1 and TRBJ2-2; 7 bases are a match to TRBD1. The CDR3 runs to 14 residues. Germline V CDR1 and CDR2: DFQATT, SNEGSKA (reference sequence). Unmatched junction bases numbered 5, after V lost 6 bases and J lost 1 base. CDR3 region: CSALGGQNTGELFF. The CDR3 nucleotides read TGCAGTGCCCTAGGGGGCCAGAACACCGGGGAGCTGTTTTTT.

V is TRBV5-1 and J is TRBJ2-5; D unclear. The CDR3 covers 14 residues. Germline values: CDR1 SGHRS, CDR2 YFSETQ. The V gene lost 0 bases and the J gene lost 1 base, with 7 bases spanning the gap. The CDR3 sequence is CASSLGPIQETQYF. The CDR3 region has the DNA TGCGCCAGCAGCTTGGGACCTATCCAAGAGACCCAGTACTTC.

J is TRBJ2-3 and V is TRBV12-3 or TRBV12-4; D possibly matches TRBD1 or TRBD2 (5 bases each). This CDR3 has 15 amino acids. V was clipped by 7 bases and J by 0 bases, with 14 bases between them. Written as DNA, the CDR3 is TGTGCCAGCACTCCAATGGGGGTAAGCACAGATACGCAGTATTTT. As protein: CASTPMGVSTDTQYF.